This T cell receptor beta chain was captured in a study of identical twins. Whole-study findings and limits: Fewer insertions were carried by abundant cord blood beta clonotypes, but none was seen in memory repertoires.

On this clonotype: What it recognizes is unknown.

TCRdb reprocessed the 5' RACE reads with MiXCR, giving one entry per CDR3 protein. The table records 570,000 or so distinct CDR3 sequences, around 9.6% of them present only once. The CDR3 totals 14 residues. Germline V CDR1 and CDR2: MGHRA, YSYEKL. Trimming removed 4 bases from V and 3 bases from J, with 12 bases in between. The sample also formed part of further work on yellow fever vaccine responses in identical twins.

The TCR originated in a woman under 30 in good health. The sequencing sample was made of PBMCs. The chain recombines TRBV4-1 with TRBJ2-5; D may correspond to TRBD1 or TRBD2 (5 bases each). The CDR3 region is CASSLGPSKETQYF. CDR3 DNA sequence: TGCGCCAGCAGCCTGGGACCCAGCAAAGAGACCCAGTACTTC.